This T cell receptor (beta chain) was recorded in a study of naive and memory T cell subsets. A UMI-containing oligonucleotide was joined by 3' ligation to the TCR cDNA template. RNA was extracted from roughly 2.5 ml of whole blood of healthy adults. Ligated cDNA underwent four rounds of PCR with nested alpha and beta constant region primers and SP2. TCRdb independently ran MiXCR on the 5' RACE reads; one entry per CDR3 protein. The table includes 58,000 or so distinct CDR3 sequences, under 10% detected once. This clonotype was picked up many times. The CDR3 extends over 15 amino acids. The germline CDR1 and CDR2 sequences are LGHDT and YNNKEL (reference sequence). The germline V and J ends were trimmed by 0 bases and 4 bases, with 12 bases remaining between them.

This rearrangement joins TRBV3-1 to TRBJ1-1; D perhaps matches TRBD1 (6 bases). The TCR originated in a female donor in good health. The chain's CDR3 is CASSQDLRGGTEAFF. The CDR3, as DNA: TGTGCCAGCAGCCAAGATTTACGAGGGGGCACTGAAGCTTTCTTT. Based on the CDR3 plus reference TRBV3-1 and TRBJ1-1, the full variable domain is DTAVSQTPKYLVTQMGNDKSIKCEQNLGHDTMYWYKQDSKKFLKIMFSYNNKELIINETVPNRFSPKSPDKAHLNLHINSLELGDSAVYFCASSQDLRGGTEAFFGQGTRLTVV.